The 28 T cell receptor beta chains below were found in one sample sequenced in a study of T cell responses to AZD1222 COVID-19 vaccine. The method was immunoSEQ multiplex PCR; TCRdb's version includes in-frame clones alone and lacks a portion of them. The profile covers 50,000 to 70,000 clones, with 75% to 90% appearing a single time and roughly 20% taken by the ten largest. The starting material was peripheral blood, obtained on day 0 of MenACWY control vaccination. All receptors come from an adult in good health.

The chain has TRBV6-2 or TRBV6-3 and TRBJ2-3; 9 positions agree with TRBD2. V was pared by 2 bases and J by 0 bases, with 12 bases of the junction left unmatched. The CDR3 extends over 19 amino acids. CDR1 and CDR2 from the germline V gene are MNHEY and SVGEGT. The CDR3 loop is CASSYETGAGGRSTDTQYF. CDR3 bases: TGTGCCAGCAGTTACGAGACGGGAGCGGGAGGCCGAAGCACAGATACGCAGTATTTT.

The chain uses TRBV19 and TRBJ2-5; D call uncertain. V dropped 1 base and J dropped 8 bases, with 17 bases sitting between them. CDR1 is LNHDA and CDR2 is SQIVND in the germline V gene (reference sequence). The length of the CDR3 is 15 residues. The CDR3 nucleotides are TGTGCCAGTAGTATAGGCCTCCGGGCGGAAGGTACCCAGTACTTC. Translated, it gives CASSIGLRAEGTQYF.

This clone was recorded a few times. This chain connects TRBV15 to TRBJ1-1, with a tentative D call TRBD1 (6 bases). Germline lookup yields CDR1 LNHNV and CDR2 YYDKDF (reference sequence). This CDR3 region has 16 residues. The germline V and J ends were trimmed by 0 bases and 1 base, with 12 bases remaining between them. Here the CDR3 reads CATSRDYGRGNTEAFF. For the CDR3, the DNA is TGTGCCACCAGCAGAGATTATGGCAGGGGGAACACTGAAGCTTTCTTT.

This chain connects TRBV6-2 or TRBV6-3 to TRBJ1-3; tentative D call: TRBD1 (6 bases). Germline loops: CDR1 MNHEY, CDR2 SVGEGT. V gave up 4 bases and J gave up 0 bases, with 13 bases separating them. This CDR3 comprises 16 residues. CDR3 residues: CASSLGHQSSGNTIYF. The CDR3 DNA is TGTGCCAGCAGTTTGGGACACCAGAGCTCTGGAAACACCATATATTTT.

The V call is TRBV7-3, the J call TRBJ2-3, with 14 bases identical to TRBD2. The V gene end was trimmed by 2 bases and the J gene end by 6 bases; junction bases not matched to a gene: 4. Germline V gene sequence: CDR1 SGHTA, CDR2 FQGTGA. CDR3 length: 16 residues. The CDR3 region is CASSLGLAGGVDTQYF. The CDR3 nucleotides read TGTGCCAGCAGCTTAGGACTAGCGGGAGGAGTGGATACGCAGTATTTT.

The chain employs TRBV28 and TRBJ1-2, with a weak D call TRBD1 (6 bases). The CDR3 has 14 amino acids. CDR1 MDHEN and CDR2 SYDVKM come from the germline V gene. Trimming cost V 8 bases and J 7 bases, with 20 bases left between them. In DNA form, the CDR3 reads TGTGCCAGCCGAGCGGGGGGGGCGCGAGCTGGCTACACCTTC. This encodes CASRAGGARAGYTF.

The CDR3 protein is CASSIVAGVIGELFF. For the CDR3, the DNA is TGTGCCAGTAGTATAGTGGCGGGAGTAATCGGGGAGCTGTTTTTT. The chain combines TRBV19 with TRBJ2-2, with TRBD2 matching over 7 bases. In germline, CDR1 is LNHDA, CDR2 SQIVND (reference sequence). V gave up 1 base and J gave up 7 bases; unmatched junction bases: 6. There are 15 residues in the CDR3.

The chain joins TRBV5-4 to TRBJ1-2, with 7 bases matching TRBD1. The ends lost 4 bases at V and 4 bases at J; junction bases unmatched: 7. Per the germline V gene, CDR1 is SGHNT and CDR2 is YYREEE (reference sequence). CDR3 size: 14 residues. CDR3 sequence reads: CASSHRTGFYGYTF. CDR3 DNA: TGTGCCAGCAGCCATCGGACAGGATTCTATGGCTACACCTTC.

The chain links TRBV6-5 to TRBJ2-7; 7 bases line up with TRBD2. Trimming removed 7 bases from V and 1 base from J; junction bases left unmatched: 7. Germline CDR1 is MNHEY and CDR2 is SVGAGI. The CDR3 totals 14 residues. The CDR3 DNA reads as TGTGCCAGCAAAGGGCCTAGCGGATCCTACGAGCAGTACTTC. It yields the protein CASKGPSGSYEQYF.

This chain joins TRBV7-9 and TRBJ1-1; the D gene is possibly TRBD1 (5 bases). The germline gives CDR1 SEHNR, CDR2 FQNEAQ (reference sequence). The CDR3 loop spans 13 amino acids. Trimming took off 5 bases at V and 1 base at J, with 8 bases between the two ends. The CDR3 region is CASSPQGNTEAFF. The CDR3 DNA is TGTGCCAGCAGCCCGCAGGGGAACACTGAAGCTTTCTTT.

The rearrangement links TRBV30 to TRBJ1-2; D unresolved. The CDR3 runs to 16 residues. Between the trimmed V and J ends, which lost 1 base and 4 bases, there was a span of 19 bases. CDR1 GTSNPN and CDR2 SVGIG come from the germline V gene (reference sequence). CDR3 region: CAWSAPRAPRGYGYTF. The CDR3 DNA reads TGTGCCTGGAGTGCCCCGAGGGCCCCGCGAGGCTATGGCTACACCTTC.

In DNA, the CDR3 is TGTGCCAGTAGTATAGCGTCGGCAGGCACTAACTATGGCTACACCTTC. Its protein product is CASSIASAGTNYGYTF. The V gene is TRBV19, the J gene TRBJ1-2; the D is unclear. In germline, CDR1 is LNHDA, CDR2 SQIVND (reference sequence). The CDR3 contains 16 residues. Trimming shortened V by 1 base and J by 0 bases, and 12 bases separated the two germline ends.

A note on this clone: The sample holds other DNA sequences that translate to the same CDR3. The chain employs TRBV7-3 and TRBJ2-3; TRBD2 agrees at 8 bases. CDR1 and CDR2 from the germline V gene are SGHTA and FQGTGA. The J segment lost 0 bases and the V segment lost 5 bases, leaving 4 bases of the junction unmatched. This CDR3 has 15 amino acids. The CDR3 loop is CASSLAGSSTDTQYF. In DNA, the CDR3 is TGTGCCAGCAGCCTAGCGGGCTCCAGCACAGATACGCAGTATTTT.

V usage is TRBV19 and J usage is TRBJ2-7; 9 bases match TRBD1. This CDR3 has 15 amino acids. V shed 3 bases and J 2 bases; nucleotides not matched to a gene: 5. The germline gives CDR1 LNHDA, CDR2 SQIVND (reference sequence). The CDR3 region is CASSITGTGPYEQYF. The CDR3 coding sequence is TGTGCCAGTAGTATCACCGGGACAGGGCCCTACGAGCAGTACTTC.

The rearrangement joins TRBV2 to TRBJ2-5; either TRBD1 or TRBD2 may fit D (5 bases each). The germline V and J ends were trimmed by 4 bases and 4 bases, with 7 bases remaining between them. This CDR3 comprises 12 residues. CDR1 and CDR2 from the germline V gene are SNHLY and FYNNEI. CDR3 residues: CASSGGVETQYF. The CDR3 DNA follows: TGTGCCAGCAGTGGAGGGGTAGAGACCCAGTACTTC. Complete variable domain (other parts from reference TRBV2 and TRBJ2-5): EPEVTQTPSHQVTQMGQEVILRCVPISNHLYFYWYRQILGQKVEFLVSFYNNEISEKSEIFDDQFSVERPDGSNFTLKIRSTKLEDSAMYFCASSGGVETQYFGPGTRLLVL.

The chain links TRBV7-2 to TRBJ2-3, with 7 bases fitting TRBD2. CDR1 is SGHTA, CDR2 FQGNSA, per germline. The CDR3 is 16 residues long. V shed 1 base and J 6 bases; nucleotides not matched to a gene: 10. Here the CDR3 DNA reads TGTGCCAGCAGCTTAGGGCTCAGAGGGAGGGCGGATACGCAGTATTTT. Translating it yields CASSLGLRGRADTQYF.

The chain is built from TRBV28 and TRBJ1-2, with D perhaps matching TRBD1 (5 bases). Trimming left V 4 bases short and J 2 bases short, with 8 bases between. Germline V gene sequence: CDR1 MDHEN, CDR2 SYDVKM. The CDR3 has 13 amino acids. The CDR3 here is CASSSRQNYGYTF. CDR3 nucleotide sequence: TGTGCCAGCAGTTCCAGACAGAACTATGGCTACACCTTC.

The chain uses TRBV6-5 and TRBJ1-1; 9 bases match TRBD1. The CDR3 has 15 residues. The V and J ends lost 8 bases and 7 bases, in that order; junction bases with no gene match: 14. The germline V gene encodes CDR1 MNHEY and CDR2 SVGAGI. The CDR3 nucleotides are TGTGCCAGCCGCTTACCCGAGGGACAGGGCGATGAAGCTTTCTTT. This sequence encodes CASRLPEGQGDEAFF.

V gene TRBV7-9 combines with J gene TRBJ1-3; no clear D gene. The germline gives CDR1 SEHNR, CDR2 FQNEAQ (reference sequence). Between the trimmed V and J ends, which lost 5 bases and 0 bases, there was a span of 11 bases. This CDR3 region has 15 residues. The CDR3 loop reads CASSPPRNSGNTIYF. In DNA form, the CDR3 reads TGTGCCAGCAGCCCGCCCCGGAACTCTGGAAACACCATATATTTT.

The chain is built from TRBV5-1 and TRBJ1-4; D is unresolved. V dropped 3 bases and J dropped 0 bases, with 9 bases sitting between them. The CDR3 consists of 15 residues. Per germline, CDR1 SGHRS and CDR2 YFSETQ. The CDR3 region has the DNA TGCGCCAGCAGCTCGGGAAGACCAACTAATGAAAAACTGTTTTTT. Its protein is CASSSGRPTNEKLFF.

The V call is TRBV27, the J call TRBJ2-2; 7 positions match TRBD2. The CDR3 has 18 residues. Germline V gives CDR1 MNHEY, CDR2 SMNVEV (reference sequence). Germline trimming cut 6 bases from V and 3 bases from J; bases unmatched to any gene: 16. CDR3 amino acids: CASSPGPPGGLYTGELFF. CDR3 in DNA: TGTGCCAGCAGCCCTGGCCCTCCGGGGGGACTATACACCGGGGAGCTGTTTTTT.

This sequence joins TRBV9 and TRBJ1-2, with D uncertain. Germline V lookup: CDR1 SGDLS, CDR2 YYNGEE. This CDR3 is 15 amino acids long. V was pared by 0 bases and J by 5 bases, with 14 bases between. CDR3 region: CASSVEMRATYGYTF. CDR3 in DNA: TGTGCCAGCAGCGTAGAGATGCGGGCAACTTATGGCTACACCTTC.

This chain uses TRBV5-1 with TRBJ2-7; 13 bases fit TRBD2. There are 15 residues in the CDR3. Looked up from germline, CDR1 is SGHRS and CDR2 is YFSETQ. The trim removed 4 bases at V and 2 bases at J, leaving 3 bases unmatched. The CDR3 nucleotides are TGCGCCAGCAGCCGGGGACTAGCGGGGCCCTACGAGCAGTACTTC. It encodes CASSRGLAGPYEQYF. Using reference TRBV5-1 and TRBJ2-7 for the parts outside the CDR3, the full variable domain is KAGVTQTPRYLIKTRGQQVTLSCSPISGHRSVSWYQQTPGQGLQFLFEYFSETQRNKGNFPGRFSGRQFSNSRSEMNVSTLELGDSALYLCASSRGLAGPYEQYFGPGTRLTVT.

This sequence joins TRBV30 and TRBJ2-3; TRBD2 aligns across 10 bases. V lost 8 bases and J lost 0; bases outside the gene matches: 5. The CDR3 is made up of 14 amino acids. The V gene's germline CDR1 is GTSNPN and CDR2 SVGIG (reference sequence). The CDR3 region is CARTSGASTDTQYF. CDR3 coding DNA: TGTGCCCGAACTAGCGGGGCTAGCACAGATACGCAGTATTTT. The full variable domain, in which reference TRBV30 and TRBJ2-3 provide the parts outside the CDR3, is SQTIHQWPATLVQPVGSPLSLECTVEGTSNPNLYWYRQAAGRGLQLLFYSVGIGQISSEVPQNLSASRPQDRQFILSSKKLLLSDSGFYLCARTSGASTDTQYFGPGTRLTVL.

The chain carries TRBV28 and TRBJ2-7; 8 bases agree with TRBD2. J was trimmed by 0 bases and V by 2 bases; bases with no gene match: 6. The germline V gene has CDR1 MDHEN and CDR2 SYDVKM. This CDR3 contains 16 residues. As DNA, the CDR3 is TGTGCCAGCAGTTTAACCCTAAGCGGGAGCTCCTACGAGCAGTACTTC. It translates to CASSLTLSGSSYEQYF.

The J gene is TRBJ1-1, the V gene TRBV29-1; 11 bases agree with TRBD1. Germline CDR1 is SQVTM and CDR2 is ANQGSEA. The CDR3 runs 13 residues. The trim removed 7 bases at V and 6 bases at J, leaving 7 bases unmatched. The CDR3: CSAQDRGRAEAFF. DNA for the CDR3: TGCAGCGCACAGGACAGGGGGCGAGCTGAAGCTTTCTTT.

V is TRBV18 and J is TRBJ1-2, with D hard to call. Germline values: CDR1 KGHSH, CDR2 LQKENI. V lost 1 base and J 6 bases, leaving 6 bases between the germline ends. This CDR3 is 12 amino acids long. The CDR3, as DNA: TGTGCCAGCTCACCACTCTCCAATGGCTACACCTTC. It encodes CASSPLSNGYTF. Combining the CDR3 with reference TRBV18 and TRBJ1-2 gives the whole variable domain NAGVMQNPRHLVRRRGQEARLRCSPMKGHSHVYWYRQLPEEGLKFMVYLQKENIIDESGMPKERFSAEFPKEGPSILRIQQVVRGDSAAYFCASSPLSNGYTFGSGTRLTVV.

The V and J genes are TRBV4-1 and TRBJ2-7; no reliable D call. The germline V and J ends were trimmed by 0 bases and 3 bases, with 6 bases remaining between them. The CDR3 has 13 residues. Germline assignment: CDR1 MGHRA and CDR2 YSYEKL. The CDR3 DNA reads TGCGCCAGCAGCCAAGATCTCCGCTACGAGCAGTACTTC. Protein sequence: CASSQDLRYEQYF.